This T cell receptor (beta chain) was documented in a study of T cell responses to AZD1222 COVID-19 vaccine. V was clipped by 4 bases and J by 0 bases, with 10 bases between them. The CDR3 runs 16 residues. Germline CDR1 is SEHNR and CDR2 is FQNEAQ (reference sequence). Sequencing used immunoSEQ multiplex PCR; TCRdb keeps in-frame clones, though not all of them. Found here are about 100,000 clones, about nine tenths of them singletons; the top ten hold roughly 1.4%. The receptor was derived from an adult in good health. Specimen: peripheral blood, collected on day 0 of AZD1222 vaccination. This chain links TRBV7-9 with TRBJ1-6; D is unclear. CDR3: CASSSTLSSYNSPLHF. The CDR3 DNA sequence: TGTGCCAGCAGCTCGACACTGAGCTCCTATAATTCACCCCTCCACTTT.